This TCR beta chain is drawn from a study of tumor and adjacent non-tumor tissue in lung cancer (dated 2018 in TCRdb). For the wider study: Of the cohort, around eleven patients had adenocarcinoma, 2 had squamous cell carcinoma and 1 had small cell lung cancer. Ages among the roughly 15 patients ranged from about 30 to 85 years, there were roughly ten men and 5 women, and disease was at TNM stage I to III. In total, sequencing yielded approximately 130,000,000 productive TCRbeta reads, which works out to an average of approximately 4.1 million reads per sample. Bulk TCRbeta repertoires were compared between lung tumor tissue and matched distant non-tumor lung tissue obtained from approximately 16 lung cancer patients. For each patient, one tumor sample and one normal lung sample were taken, giving around 31 paired specimens that underwent TCRbeta CDR3 sequencing. Overall study outcomes, separate from this receptor: A significantly larger cumulative share of the repertoire was made up by the top 100 clones in normal lung than in tumor tissue. Significantly higher TCR diversity (inverse Simpson) was observed in tumor tissue than in normal lung tissue (roughly 390 vs 170, P = 0.0075, Mann-Whitney U test). Younger patients had significantly higher TCR diversity, and higher tumor TCR diversity was associated with shorter overall and disease-free survival. Because peripheral blood was not sequenced, blood TCRbeta repertoires in the lung cancer patients of the study were not examined. The cohort had only around 15 patients, and the authors noted that larger samples and more detailed clinical data are needed. Neither the sequencing platform nor unique molecular identifiers are named or mentioned anywhere in the methods.

Library method: multiplex PCR. TCRdb records Illumina HiSeq 2500 as the sequencer. TCRbeta libraries were constructed through three rounds of nested PCR with primers (Table S4) according to protocols adapted from ARM-PCR. Before sequencing, PCR products in the 200-500 bp range were cut out of the gel and cleaned up using the QIAquick gel extraction kit. The authors' pipeline ran thus. Trimmomatic was used to clean the reads, FLASH was used to merge the reads into complete CDR3 sequences, and MiTCR was used to assign the reads to V(D)J germline segments. Clonal diversity was computed as the inverse Simpson's index with VDJtools. Productive reads were defined as in-frame sequences without a premature stop codon. In TCRdb, the public reads were trimmed at Q25 with fastp and aligned with MiXCR, with productive beta chains retained. Here each entry gathers all rows of one CDR3 protein and keeps the most common genes and DNA. TCRdb, not the authors, supplied the V and J calls. The sample has some 70,000 distinct CDR3 sequences on record, approximately 68% of them singletons. Around a quarter of the sample is held by the ten biggest clonotypes.

This clonotype was recorded only once. This receptor's antigen is unknown. Base qualities are not at hand, and no much larger clone is one base apart. Evidence from one read is weak. RNA was isolated from bulk unsorted tissue, and RNA quality was assessed with a NanoDrop ND-1000 and an Agilent 2100. For the normal lung samples, distant non-tumor tissue was collected more than 3 cm away from the tumor edge. Newly diagnosed lung cancer patients without prior chemotherapy who had been admitted for thoracic surgery in China between August and November 2014 were enrolled as donors. Anyone who had undergone radiotherapy or chemotherapy before, or who had another cancer at the same time, was left out of the study. Surgical tissue pieces of about 1-2.1 cm3 were preserved in RNAlater solution and stored at -80 °C until use. From the cysteine through the phenylalanine, the CDR3 covers 13 amino acids. The kept DNA is CDR3 alone, 39 bases in frame from the first base. Looking up the germline V gene (reference sequence) yields CDR1 DFQATT and CDR2 SNEGSKA.

This TCR was recovered from a woman between 50 and 59 years old with non-small cell lung cancer. Sample: distant non-tumor lung tissue. The chain was built from TRBV20-1 and TRBJ1-1, and 7 junctional nucleotides match TRBD1. The CDR3 here reads CGISTGRGTEAFF. The nucleotides are TGCGGTATTTCGACAGGGAGGGGCACTGAAGCTTTCTTT.